Below, one T cell receptor (beta chain) is given with its context. The sample is drawn from a study of blood T cell repertoires in COVID-19. Across the study: Collection of acute and convalescent COVID-19 samples took place in the United States, Italy and Spain.

From germline, CDR1 is KGHSH and CDR2 LQKENI. V was trimmed by 2 bases and J by 10 bases, leaving 9 bases between them. The CDR3 runs 12 residues. Produced via immunoSEQ multiplex PCR; TCRdb's table is partial and in-frame only. The top ten clones hold about 7% of a sample with 150,000 to 200,000 clones, about 80% of them seen once. The TCR originated in a human donor in a cohort sampled during active COVID-19. The sequenced sample consisted of peripheral blood. The chain employs TRBV18 and TRBJ2-1; tentative D call: TRBD2 (5 bases). For the CDR3, the DNA is TGTGCCAGCTCACCAGAGGGATACGAGCAGTTCTTC. Translated: CASSPEGYEQFF.